This passage covers 21 T cell receptor beta chains from one sample sequenced in a study of blood T cell repertoires in COVID-19. Measured with immunoSEQ multiplex PCR; TCRdb has only the in-frame clones, and not every one. The sample lists around 130,000 clones; 84% were seen once. The sequencing input was PBMCs or T cells enriched from blood (not recorded which). These receptors originate from a woman aged 30 to 39 who had recovered from COVID-19.

The V gene is TRBV28, the J gene TRBJ1-5; possible D gene TRBD1, 5 bases. The CDR3 loop spans 12 amino acids. Trimming removed 3 bases from V and 5 bases from J, with 5 bases in between. CDR1 MDHEN and CDR2 SYDVKM come from the germline V gene. This CDR3 is CASSLTDQPQHF. CDR3 nucleotide sequence: TGTGCCAGCAGTTTGACAGATCAGCCCCAGCATTTT. The full variable domain, its missing parts supplied by reference TRBV28 and TRBJ1-5, is DVKVTQSSRYLVKRTGEKVFLECVQDMDHENMFWYRQDPGLGLRLIYFSYDVKMKEKGDIPEGYSVSREKKERFSLILESASTNQTSMYLCASSLTDQPQHFGDGTRLSIL.

V usage is TRBV27 and J usage is TRBJ2-5; D perhaps matches TRBD1 (6 bases). This CDR3 is built from 15 residues. Looked up from germline, CDR1 is MNHEY and CDR2 is SMNVEV (reference sequence). V was shortened by 0 bases and J by 4 bases, with 12 bases between the two germline ends. CDR3 amino acids: CASSLSRGRGETQYF. In DNA, the CDR3 is TGTGCCAGCAGTTTATCGAGGGGCAGGGGAGAGACCCAGTACTTC.

The V gene is TRBV7-2, the J gene TRBJ2-5, with TRBD2 matching 12 bases. V was clipped by 8 bases and J by 7 bases; unmatched bases: 8. The CDR3 sequence is 14 residues long. CDR1 and CDR2 from the germline V gene are SGHTA and FQGNSA. The CDR3 region has the DNA TGTGCCAGCCGGACTAGCGGGACCTCGGGGACCCAGTACTTC. It is translated as CASRTSGTSGTQYF. Combining the CDR3 with reference TRBV7-2 and TRBJ2-5 gives the whole variable domain GAGVSQSPSNKVTEKGKDVELRCDPISGHTALYWYRQSLGQGLEFLIYFQGNSAPDKSGLPSDRFSAERTGGSVSTLTIQRTQQEDSAVYLCASRTSGTSGTQYFGPGTRLLVL.

In DNA, the CDR3 is TGTGCCAGCAGTACGGTCAACTCTGTCTATAGCAATCAGCCCCAGCATTTT. Its translation is CASSTVNSVYSNQPQHF. This chain connects TRBV28 to TRBJ1-5; D ambiguous. The CDR3 consists of 17 residues. V was shortened by 5 bases and J by 0 bases, with 17 bases between the two germline ends. The germline CDR1 and CDR2 sequences are MDHEN and SYDVKM.

Comments on this clone: A clone one base away is much larger, so this may be a read error. This rearrangement joins TRBV30 to TRBJ2-6; TRBD1 matches 7 bases. CDR1 is GTSNPN, CDR2 SVGIG, per germline (reference sequence). The CDR3 extends over 16 amino acids. CDR3 nucleotide sequence: TGTACCTGGGATGAAACAGGGGCCTCTGGGGCCAACGTCCTGACTTTC. Its translation: CTWDETGASGANVLTF.

The chain is built from TRBV4-1 and TRBJ2-1; 10 bases agree with TRBD2. The CDR3 runs to 16 residues. Trimming took 3 bases from V and 10 from J; bases not matched to a gene: 12. Germline CDR1 reads MGHRA; CDR2 reads YSYEKL. The CDR3 reads CASSHEGLAAGREQFF. CDR3 nucleotides: TGCGCCAGCAGCCACGAAGGACTAGCGGCCGGGAGAGAGCAGTTCTTC.

The genes are TRBV4-2 and TRBJ2-1, with 8 bases fitting TRBD2. The V gene's germline CDR1 is LGHNA and CDR2 YNFKEQ. The CDR3 extends over 14 amino acids. Germline trimming cut 6 bases from V and 8 bases from J; bases unmatched to any gene: 9. The DNA for the CDR3 is TGTGCCAGCAGTCAGCGGGGGCTGACGGATGAGCAGTTCTTC. Amino acids: CASSQRGLTDEQFF.

This chain connects TRBV4-3 to TRBJ2-7; tentative D call: TRBD2 (6 bases). Germline V gene data show CDR1 as LGHNA and CDR2 as YSLEER. This CDR3 is built from 16 residues. Trimming cost V 0 bases and J 4 bases, with 16 bases left between them. CDR3 in DNA: TGCGCCAGCAGCCAAGATGGTGGCGGGACTCCTTACGAGCAGTACTTC. Translation: CASSQDGGGTPYEQYF.

This rearrangement joins TRBV14 to TRBJ1-1, with 8 bases fitting TRBD1. The V gene end was trimmed by 0 bases and the J gene end by 0 bases; junction bases not matched to a gene: 9. Germline loops: CDR1 SGHDN, CDR2 FVKESK. CDR3 length equals 18 residues. Written as DNA, the CDR3 is TGTGCCAGCAGCCAAGATGGGGCCGGGACAGGACTGAACACTGAAGCTTTCTTT. Translated: CASSQDGAGTGLNTEAFF.

The chain links TRBV6-2 or TRBV6-3 to TRBJ1-5, with 7 bases lining up with TRBD1. The CDR3 length is 16 residues. Germline trimming cut 5 bases from V and 1 base from J; bases unmatched to any gene: 8. Per the germline V gene, CDR1 is MNHEY and CDR2 is SVGEGT. CDR3 bases: TGTGCCAGCAGTCAACATACAGGGGTCAGCAATCAGCCCCAGCATTTT. This encodes CASSQHTGVSNQPQHF.

CDR3 DNA: TGCGCCAGCAGCTTGGTCCCGGGACTAGCGGGAACAAAAGAGACCCAGTACTTC. This codes for CASSLVPGLAGTKETQYF. This chain connects TRBV5-1 to TRBJ2-5; 13 bases map to TRBD2. The CDR3 covers 18 residues. The germline V gene encodes CDR1 SGHRS and CDR2 YFSETQ. V lost 0 bases and J lost 3; bases outside the gene matches: 8.

The gene calls are TRBV30 and TRBJ1-6; D possibly corresponds to TRBD1 (5 bases). V shed 0 bases and J shed 4 bases, with 7 bases lying between them. There are 14 residues in the CDR3. From germline, CDR1 is GTSNPN and CDR2 SVGIG (reference sequence). CDR3 sequence reads: CAWSVRGYNSPLHF. CDR3 nucleotide sequence: TGTGCCTGGAGTGTAAGGGGTTATAATTCACCCCTCCACTTT.

This rearrangement joins TRBV4-1 to TRBJ2-7; D possibly corresponds to TRBD2 (6 bases). V was trimmed by 1 base and J by 0 bases, leaving 10 bases between them. The V gene's germline CDR1 is MGHRA and CDR2 YSYEKL. The length of the CDR3 is 15 residues. The CDR3 reads CASSQVLANSYEQYF. CDR3 nucleotides: TGCGCCAGCAGCCAAGTCCTAGCGAACTCCTACGAGCAGTACTTC.

The genes are TRBV7-2 and TRBJ1-1; no reliable D call. The CDR3 runs to 14 residues. Germline V lookup: CDR1 SGHTA, CDR2 FQGNSA. Trimming cost V 3 bases and J 3 bases, with 11 bases left between them. CDR3 residues: CASSFKRRDTEAFF. The CDR3, as DNA: TGTGCCAGCAGCTTCAAGAGACGGGACACTGAAGCTTTCTTT.

The rearrangement joins TRBV18 to TRBJ2-5; TRBD1 is a possible D gene (6 bases). Germline loops: CDR1 KGHSH, CDR2 LQKENI. V was shortened by 4 bases and J by 2 bases, with 14 bases between the two germline ends. The CDR3 totals 15 residues. The CDR3 DNA is TGTGCCAGCTCACTAAACACTGACAGGCAAGAGACCCAGTACTTC. Protein sequence: CASSLNTDRQETQYF.

V usage is TRBV2 and J usage is TRBJ2-1; TRBD2 matches at 10 bases. Germline CDR1 is SNHLY and CDR2 is FYNNEI. The CDR3 consists of 15 residues. The V and J ends lost 2 bases and 9 bases, in that order; junction bases with no gene match: 7. This chain's CDR3 is CASSERTSGLGEQFF. Here the CDR3 DNA reads TGTGCCAGCAGTGAAAGGACTAGCGGTCTCGGTGAGCAGTTCTTC.

This clone has only one observation. The rearrangement joins TRBV5-4 to TRBJ2-3, with 11 bases aligning to TRBD2. From germline, CDR1 is SGHNT and CDR2 YYREEE (reference sequence). The CDR3 covers 16 residues. V lost 3 bases to trimming and J lost 5 bases; unmatched junction nucleotides: 8. The CDR3 sequence is CASSSIAGGPGDTQYF. The CDR3 DNA is TGTGCCAGCAGCTCGATAGCGGGAGGGCCGGGAGATACGCAGTATTTT.

The gene calls are TRBV11-3 and TRBJ2-7; 10 nucleotides align to TRBD1. Looked up from germline, CDR1 is SGHNT and CDR2 is YENEEA. The CDR3 runs to 15 residues. The junction had 3 bases not matched to a gene; V was cut back by 1 base and J by 3 bases. The CDR3 DNA reads TGTGCCAGCAGCTTAGGGGGGACAGGGGACTACGAGCAGTACTTC. Its translation: CASSLGGTGDYEQYF.

In its sample, this clone was seen a few times. The V gene is TRBV7-2, the J gene TRBJ1-1; no reliable D call. The germline gives CDR1 SGHTA, CDR2 FQGNSA. This CDR3 contains 16 residues. V was pared by 6 bases and J by 1 base, with 18 bases between. The chain's CDR3 is CASSYTLRRANTEAFF. The DNA for the CDR3 is TGTGCCAGCAGTTATACACTGAGGAGGGCGAACACTGAAGCTTTCTTT.

This chain's CDR3 is CASSLGGSQETQYF. In DNA, the CDR3 is TGCGCCAGCAGCTTGGGCGGGAGCCAAGAGACCCAGTACTTC. This sequence joins TRBV5-1 and TRBJ2-5; 7 bases are shared with TRBD2. This CDR3 spans 14 amino acids. Trimming removed 0 bases from V and 1 base from J; junction bases left unmatched: 0. Germline assignment: CDR1 SGHRS and CDR2 YFSETQ.

The rearrangement links TRBV30 to TRBJ1-5; D unclear. Germline CDR1 is GTSNPN and CDR2 is SVGIG (reference sequence). The CDR3 length is 12 residues. V dropped 5 bases and J dropped 0 bases, with 5 bases sitting between them. CDR3 sequence: CAWAGSNQPQHF. The CDR3 DNA follows: TGTGCCTGGGCGGGTAGCAATCAGCCCCAGCATTTT.